This passage covers 14 T cell receptor beta chains from one sample sequenced in a study of blood T cell repertoires in COVID-19. Profiled with immunoSEQ multiplex PCR; TCRdb holds only in-frame clones, not every one. The sample yields about 440,000 clones, about 90% seen once. Input material: PBMCs or T cells enriched from blood (not recorded which). The receptor set was obtained from a man between 18 and 29 years old who had recovered from COVID-19.

The chain is built from TRBV28 and TRBJ1-1; D gene ambiguous. V was shortened by 2 bases and J by 3 bases, with 13 bases between the two germline ends. The germline V gene has CDR1 MDHEN and CDR2 SYDVKM. This CDR3 has 15 amino acids. CDR3: CASSLIQMGDTEAFF. CDR3 DNA: TGTGCCAGCAGTTTAATTCAAATGGGAGACACTGAAGCTTTCTTT.

The V call is TRBV18, the J call TRBJ2-1; 7 nucleotides align to TRBD1. V shed 1 base, J shed 7 bases, and the junction held 4 bases outside the gene matches. Germline assignment: CDR1 KGHSH and CDR2 LQKENI. This CDR3 region has 14 residues. Here the CDR3 reads CASSPRQGSNEQFF. The CDR3 nucleotides are TGTGCCAGCTCACCACGACAGGGCAGTAATGAGCAGTTCTTC.

The V and J genes are TRBV30 and TRBJ1-1; D ambiguous. CDR1 is GTSNPN and CDR2 is SVGIG in the germline V gene (reference sequence). The CDR3 is 11 amino acids. Trimming took 5 bases from V and 3 from J, leaving 7 bases between them. In DNA form, the CDR3 reads TGTGCCTGGCTTCCAGACACTGAAGCTTTCTTT. It translates to CAWLPDTEAFF.

The chain is built from TRBV27 and TRBJ1-2, with 12 bases lining up with TRBD1. Unmatched junction bases numbered 13, after V lost 6 bases and J lost 2 bases. There are 18 residues in the CDR3. CDR1 MNHEY and CDR2 SMNVEV come from the germline V gene (reference sequence). This CDR3 is CASSARTGTGGANYGYTF. The CDR3 nucleotides are TGTGCCAGCAGCGCCCGGACCGGGACAGGGGGCGCGAACTATGGCTACACCTTC.

The chain uses TRBV5-4 and TRBJ2-5; TRBD2 matches at 8 bases. Trimming removed 2 bases from V and 4 bases from J; junction bases left unmatched: 7. Germline CDR1 is SGHNT and CDR2 is YYREEE (reference sequence). The CDR3 totals 15 residues. The CDR3 region is CASSFDGGAGETQYF. The CDR3 coding sequence is TGTGCCAGCAGCTTCGACGGGGGGGCGGGAGAGACCCAGTACTTC.

The rearrangement uses TRBV14 and TRBJ1-1, with TRBD1 matching over 12 bases. CDR3 length: 18 residues. The V gene's germline CDR1 is SGHDN and CDR2 FVKESK. V dropped 6 bases and J dropped 4; count of bases not matched to a gene: 15. CDR3 amino acids: CASSRGWDRGRRSTEAFF. The CDR3 nucleotides are TGTGCCAGCAGTCGGGGGTGGGACAGGGGGCGGAGGAGCACTGAAGCTTTCTTT.

The chain joins TRBV7-9 to TRBJ2-7; perhaps TRBD1 as D (5 bases). The V and J ends lost 4 bases and 0 bases respectively, with 19 bases between them. CDR3 length: 17 amino acids. Germline V gene sequence: CDR1 SEHNR, CDR2 FQNEAQ (reference sequence). The CDR3 sequence is CASSSYPARAFSYEQYF. CDR3 in DNA: TGTGCCAGCAGCTCCTATCCCGCCAGGGCCTTCTCCTACGAGCAGTACTTC.

This rearrangement joins TRBV5-1 to TRBJ1-1; 8 nucleotides line up with TRBD1. V lost 5 bases to trimming and J lost 1 base; unmatched junction nucleotides: 7. The CDR3 consists of 15 residues. CDR1 is SGHRS, CDR2 YFSETQ, per germline. The CDR3 coding sequence is TGCGCCAGCAGACTGAGGACAGGGCCGAACACTGAAGCTTTCTTT. Its translation is CASRLRTGPNTEAFF. Full variable domain (missing parts from reference TRBV5-1 and TRBJ1-1): KAGVTQTPRYLIKTRGQQVTLSCSPISGHRSVSWYQQTPGQGLQFLFEYFSETQRNKGNFPGRFSGRQFSNSRSEMNVSTLELGDSALYLCASRLRTGPNTEAFFGQGTRLTVV.

V usage is TRBV5-8 and J usage is TRBJ1-5; a possible D gene is TRBD1 (6 bases). Germline V gives CDR1 SGHTS, CDR2 YDEGEE. Trimming pared 0 bases from V and 3 bases from J, leaving 19 bases between. This CDR3 contains 18 residues. CDR3 sequence reads: CASSLVLLMGGPNQPQHF. The CDR3 bases are TGTGCCAGCAGCTTGGTGTTGTTGATGGGGGGGCCCAATCAGCCCCAGCATTTT.

The chain is built from TRBV2 and TRBJ2-3; maybe TRBD1 (5 bases). The CDR3 is made up of 12 amino acids. With 4 bases removed from V and 5 bases from J, the gap between germline ends came to 7 bases. Germline-derived CDR1 and CDR2 are SNHLY and FYNNEI. CDR3 in amino acids: CASSAQGDTQYF. DNA for the CDR3: TGTGCCAGCAGTGCCCAGGGAGATACGCAGTATTTT.

This clone was detected once. The CDR3 is CASSSVLYGYTF. DNA for the CDR3: TGTGCCAGCAGCTCGGTCCTTTATGGCTACACCTTC. The chain combines TRBV5-4 with TRBJ1-2; no definite D call. V dropped 3 bases and J dropped 5 bases, with 8 bases sitting between them. Germline CDR1 reads SGHNT; CDR2 reads YYREEE (reference sequence). This CDR3 has 12 residues.

This clone was found once. This chain connects TRBV7-6 to TRBJ2-2, with a possible D match to TRBD1 (5 bases). The CDR3 consists of 16 residues. V lost 6 bases to trimming and J lost 0 bases, with 14 bases between them. CDR1 and CDR2 from the germline V gene are SGHVS and FNYEAQ. The CDR3 coding sequence is TGTGCCAGCAGTCGCTCCCAGGACACGAACACCGGGGAGCTGTTTTTT. This translates into CASSRSQDTNTGELFF.

The rearrangement uses TRBV28 and TRBJ2-1, with D possibly being TRBD1 (6 bases). This CDR3 is built from 12 residues. Trimming shortened V by 4 bases and J by 10 bases, and 11 bases separated the two germline ends. The germline V gene has CDR1 MDHEN and CDR2 SYDVKM. CDR3: CASSSTGKEQFF. The CDR3 DNA sequence: TGTGCCAGCAGTTCCACAGGGAAGGAGCAGTTCTTC.

The CDR3 bases are TGTGCCAGCAGCCCCTCCGGGACTAGCGGGAGAGGATCCTACAATGAGCAGTTCTTC. It yields the protein CASSPSGTSGRGSYNEQFF. This chain joins TRBV7-3 and TRBJ2-1, with 14 bases lining up with TRBD2. V lost 5 bases to trimming and J lost 1 base; unmatched junction nucleotides: 10. The CDR3 totals 19 residues. Germline CDR1 SGHTA, CDR2 FQGTGA.